The T cell receptor beta chain described here comes from a study of OX40 agonist ivuxolimab in advanced cancers. Overall study results and limits: Some of the lowest clonal expansion was seen in partial responders at 0.1-3.0 mg/kg.

The data were produced by immunoSEQ multiplex PCR, yet TCRdb's version contains in-frame clones alone and is incomplete. Seen here are tens of thousands of clones, approximately 87% observed once, and the top ten hold about 0.8%. This clone was observed a single time. Its antigen remains unknown. Germline loops: CDR1 SGHRS, CDR2 YFSETQ. V was pared by 4 bases and J by 7 bases, with 18 bases between. The CDR3 loop spans 16 amino acids. Samples of blood were obtained at baseline, on cycle 4 day 1, and on cycle 7 day 1. Sequencing used CD4+ or CD8+ T cells sorted from blood, obtained in a trial of the OX40 agonist ivuxolimab. This clonotype was sampled from an adult with an advanced solid tumor such as melanoma, head and neck, liver or kidney cancer. This rearrangement joins TRBV5-1 to TRBJ1-6; D possibly corresponds to TRBD1 (6 bases). Written as DNA, the CDR3 is TGCGCCAGCAGCACCCTACCGGGACAAAAAAATTCACCCCTCCACTTT. Translated, it gives CASSTLPGQKNSPLHF.